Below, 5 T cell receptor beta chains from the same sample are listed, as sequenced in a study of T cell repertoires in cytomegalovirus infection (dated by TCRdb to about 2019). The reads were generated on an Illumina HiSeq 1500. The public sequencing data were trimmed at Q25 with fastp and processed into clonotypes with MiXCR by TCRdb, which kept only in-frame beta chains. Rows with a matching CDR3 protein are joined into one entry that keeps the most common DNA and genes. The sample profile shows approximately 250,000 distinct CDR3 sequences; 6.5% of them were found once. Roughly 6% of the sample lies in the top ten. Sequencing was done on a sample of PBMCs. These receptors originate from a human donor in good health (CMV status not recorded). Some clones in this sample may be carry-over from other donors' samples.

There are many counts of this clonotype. This CDR3 reads CAISENFSGGHNTQYF. The CDR3 nucleotides are TGTGCCATCAGTGAGAACTTTAGCGGGGGGCATAATACGCAGTATTTT. This chain connects TRBV10-3 to TRBJ2-3; 10 positions agree with TRBD2. The CDR3 has 16 amino acids. In germline, CDR1 is ENHRY, CDR2 SYGVKD. The V and J ends lost 2 bases and 7 bases, in that order; junction bases with no gene match: 9.

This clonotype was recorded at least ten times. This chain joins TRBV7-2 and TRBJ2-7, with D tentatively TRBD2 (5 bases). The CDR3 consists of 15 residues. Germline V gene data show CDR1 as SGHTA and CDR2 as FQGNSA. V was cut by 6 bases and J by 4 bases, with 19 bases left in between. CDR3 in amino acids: CASRKMVAGEYEQYF. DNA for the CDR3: TGTGCCAGCAGGAAAATGGTCGCGGGCGAGTACGAGCAGTACTTC.

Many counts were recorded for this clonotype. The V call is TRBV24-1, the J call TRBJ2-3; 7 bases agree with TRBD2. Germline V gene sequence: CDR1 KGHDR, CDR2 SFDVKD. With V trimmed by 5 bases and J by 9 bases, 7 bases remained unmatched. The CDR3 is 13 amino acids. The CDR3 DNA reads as TGTGCCACCAGTGCCAGGTCCGGGGGGACGCAGTATTTT. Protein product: CATSARSGGTQYF.

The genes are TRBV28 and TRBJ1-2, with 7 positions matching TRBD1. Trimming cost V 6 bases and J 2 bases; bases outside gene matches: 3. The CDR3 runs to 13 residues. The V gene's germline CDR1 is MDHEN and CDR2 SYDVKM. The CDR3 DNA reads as TGTGCCAGCAGATTCAGGGGGAACTATGGCTACACCTTC. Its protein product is CASRFRGNYGYTF.

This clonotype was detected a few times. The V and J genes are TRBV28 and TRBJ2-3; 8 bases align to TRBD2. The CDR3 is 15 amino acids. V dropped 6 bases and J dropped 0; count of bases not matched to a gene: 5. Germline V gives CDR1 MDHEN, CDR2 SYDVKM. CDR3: CASRKAGASTDTQYF. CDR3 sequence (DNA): TGTGCCAGCAGAAAAGCGGGGGCTAGCACAGATACGCAGTATTTT.